The 32 T cell receptor beta chains listed next were all sequenced from one sample in a study of T-cell memory formation after mild COVID-19. Via MiXCR, TCRdb re-called the 5' RACE reads, giving one row per CDR3 protein. The sample yields hundreds of thousands of distinct CDR3 sequences, roughly 22% seen once. The specimen sequenced was PBMCs or a T cell subset sorted from them (not recorded which). The receptor source for this set is an adult woman who had mild COVID-19 (a few samples of this study predate the infection). Cell type and time point are not known.

The gene calls are TRBV4-1 and TRBJ2-1; tentatively, D is TRBD1 (7 bases). Germline V gene sequence: CDR1 MGHRA, CDR2 YSYEKL. The CDR3 is 15 residues long. With 4 bases removed from V and 6 bases from J, the gap between germline ends came to 16 bases. The CDR3 DNA sequence: TGCGCCAGCAGCCCGCGGGACAGTGACTTCAATGAGCAGTTCTTC. Its translation: CASSPRDSDFNEQFF.

The rearrangement uses TRBV15 and TRBJ2-4; tentatively, D is TRBD1 or TRBD2 (5 bases each). CDR3 length: 15 amino acids. Germline CDR1 and CDR2: LNHNV and YYDKDF (reference sequence). V was clipped by 0 bases and J by 11 bases, with 17 bases between them. The CDR3 loop is CATSRDLGDRELQYF. As DNA, the CDR3 is TGTGCCACCAGCAGAGATCTAGGGGACCGGGAACTTCAGTACTTC.

V and J are TRBV5-1 and TRBJ2-3, with 8 bases fitting TRBD1. CDR3 size: 15 residues. CDR1 is SGHRS and CDR2 is YFSETQ in the germline V gene. Germline trimming cut 4 bases from V and 3 bases from J; bases unmatched to any gene: 7. This CDR3 is CASSIGRQGTDTQYF. Here the CDR3 DNA reads TGCGCCAGCAGCATAGGACGACAGGGGACAGATACGCAGTATTTT.

The rearrangement joins TRBV3-1 to TRBJ2-7, with 10 bases aligning to TRBD1. The CDR3 is 14 residues long. The J segment lost 4 bases and the V segment lost 4 bases, leaving 4 bases of the junction unmatched. CDR1 is LGHDT, CDR2 YNNKEL, per germline (reference sequence). The CDR3 loop is CASSRGTGVYEQYF. DNA for the CDR3: TGTGCCAGCAGCCGCGGGACAGGGGTGTACGAGCAGTACTTC.

There are a few counts of this clonotype. The chain joins TRBV7-9 to TRBJ2-7, with D unclear. Trimming removed 7 bases from V and 0 bases from J, with 16 bases in between. Germline assignment: CDR1 SEHNR and CDR2 FQNEAQ (reference sequence). This CDR3 contains 15 residues. DNA of the CDR3: TGTGCCAGCACCCTAAGAGGAAGGAGCTCCTACGAGCAGTACTTC. Residues: CASTLRGRSSYEQYF.

The V and J genes are TRBV7-9 and TRBJ2-1; the match to TRBD1 covers 10 bases. The CDR3 extends over 15 amino acids. Germline CDR1 reads SEHNR; CDR2 reads FQNEAQ (reference sequence). J was trimmed by 8 bases and V by 5 bases; bases with no gene match: 9. DNA of the CDR3: TGTGCCAGCAGCAAGACAGGGGGCAGGATCGATGAGCAGTTCTTC. Translated: CASSKTGGRIDEQFF.

This CDR3 is CSARISGGRHEQFF. DNA of the CDR3: TGCAGTGCTAGGATCAGCGGGGGCCGTCATGAGCAGTTCTTC. The chain links TRBV20-1 to TRBJ2-1, with 8 bases that match TRBD2. The CDR3 is made up of 14 amino acids. V dropped 3 bases and J dropped 8; count of bases not matched to a gene: 9. The germline V gene has CDR1 DFQATT and CDR2 SNEGSKA (reference sequence).

The chain combines TRBV24-1 with TRBJ2-7; 9 bases align to TRBD1. The CDR3 is made up of 16 amino acids. Trimming took 2 bases from V and 2 from J; bases not matched to a gene: 6. Germline V gives CDR1 KGHDR, CDR2 SFDVKD. The CDR3 here is CATSDSRDRDPYEQYF. In nucleotides, the CDR3 is TGTGCCACCAGTGATTCCCGGGACAGGGACCCCTACGAGCAGTACTTC.

This clonotype was seen at least ten times. The V gene is TRBV6-5, the J gene TRBJ2-7; 15 positions agree with TRBD2. This CDR3 contains 15 residues. V gave up 6 bases and J gave up 3 bases; unmatched junction bases: 3. Per the germline V gene, CDR1 is MNHEY and CDR2 is SVGAGI. CDR3 loop: CASSTGLAGGYEQYF. In DNA form, the CDR3 reads TGTGCCAGCAGCACGGGACTAGCGGGGGGCTACGAGCAGTACTTC.

The chain links TRBV29-1 to TRBJ2-1, with 8 bases matching TRBD2. Germline V CDR1 and CDR2: SQVTM, ANQGSEA. The CDR3 has 19 amino acids. V lost 6 bases and J lost 3; bases outside the gene matches: 22. The CDR3 spells CSVGEAGLGRRRGYNEQFF. The DNA of the CDR3 is TGCAGCGTAGGGGAAGCGGGACTAGGAAGAAGGAGGGGCTACAATGAGCAGTTCTTC.

A few counts support this clonotype. The J gene is TRBJ1-2, the V gene TRBV6-5; D unclear. Germline CDR1 MNHEY, CDR2 SVGAGI. There are 12 residues in the CDR3. The ends were cut back, 2 bases at V and 8 bases at J, with 9 bases in the middle. The CDR3 nucleotides read TGTGCCAGCAGTTACGGGTTAGGCGGCTACACCTTC. Encoded protein: CASSYGLGGYTF.

This clonotype was picked up a small number of times. The chain combines TRBV19 with TRBJ2-3; D is perhaps TRBD1 (6 bases). The V gene lost 2 bases and the J gene lost 5 bases, with 20 bases spanning the gap. Germline V gene sequence: CDR1 LNHDA, CDR2 SQIVND (reference sequence). The CDR3 runs 17 residues. DNA of the CDR3: TGTGCCAGTAGTATACCTCCCCGGGACACCCAAGAAGATACGCAGTATTTT. Translation: CASSIPPRDTQEDTQYF.

This clonotype occurred many times. The chain recombines TRBV18 with TRBJ1-1; 9 nucleotides match TRBD1. In germline, CDR1 is KGHSH, CDR2 LQKENI. J gave up 0 bases and V 6 bases, and 2 bases lay outside the gene matches. The CDR3 has 14 residues. The chain's CDR3 is CASSRTGVNTEAFF. DNA for the CDR3: TGTGCCAGCTCGCGGACAGGGGTGAACACTGAAGCTTTCTTT.

This clonotype occurred a few times. The chain joins TRBV7-9 to TRBJ2-3, with 8 bases matching TRBD1. CDR1 SEHNR and CDR2 FQNEAQ come from the germline V gene (reference sequence). The V and J ends lost 3 bases and 2 bases, in that order; junction bases with no gene match: 13. CDR3 length: 18 residues. For the CDR3, the DNA is TGTGCCAGCAGCTTTTCTAACTCGGGACAGGTGTTCACAGATACGCAGTATTTT. Protein: CASSFSNSGQVFTDTQYF.

The rearrangement joins TRBV11-1 to TRBJ2-5, with D perhaps TRBD2 (6 bases). Germline CDR1 reads SGHAT; CDR2 reads FQDESV (reference sequence). The CDR3 runs 15 residues. Trimming stripped 4 bases from V and 5 bases from J, with 17 bases between. CDR3 bases: TGTGCCAGCAGCTCGGGGGTCGGTTATTCGGAGACCCAGTACTTC. Amino acids: CASSSGVGYSETQYF.

The chain carries TRBV5-6 and TRBJ2-3, with 8 bases identical to TRBD2. V shed 3 bases and J 11 bases; nucleotides not matched to a gene: 2. The CDR3 totals 11 residues. Germline V gene sequence: CDR1 SGHDT, CDR2 YYEEEE. The CDR3 is CASSSRGGQYF. CDR3 in DNA: TGTGCCAGCAGCTCCCGGGGGGGGCAGTATTTT.

This clonotype occurred many times. This chain links TRBV19 with TRBJ2-5; D is undetermined. V was cut by 5 bases and J by 1 base, with 11 bases left in between. CDR3 length equals 14 residues. CDR1 is LNHDA, CDR2 SQIVND, per germline (reference sequence). The CDR3 DNA sequence: TGTGCCAGTAGTCAACGGGTAGGCCAAGAGACCCAGTACTTC. Translation gives CASSQRVGQETQYF.

V usage is TRBV2 and J usage is TRBJ1-2; unclear D gene. V gave up 0 bases and J gave up 4 bases, with 15 bases separating them. Germline V gene lookup returns CDR1 SNHLY and CDR2 FYNNEI. CDR3 length equals 16 residues. Here the CDR3 reads CASSEALGSLIYGYTF. As DNA, the CDR3 is TGTGCCAGCAGTGAAGCGCTTGGGTCCCTAATCTATGGCTACACCTTC.

Turning to this clonotype: This could be a read error, since a much larger clone is one nucleotide away. The rearrangement joins TRBV7-2 to TRBJ2-1; 10 bases match TRBD1. The CDR3 is made up of 15 amino acids. J was trimmed by 0 bases and V by 4 bases; bases with no gene match: 0. Germline-derived CDR1 and CDR2 are SGHTA and FQGNSA. The CDR3, as DNA: TGTGCCAGCAGCTGGACAGGGGGCTCCTACAATGAGCAGTTCTTC. Translating it yields CASSWTGGSYNEQFF.

This chain connects TRBV15 to TRBJ2-7, with TRBD1 matching 8 bases. Per germline, CDR1 LNHNV and CDR2 YYDKDF (reference sequence). Trimming took 0 bases from V and 5 from J; bases not matched to a gene: 6. The CDR3 runs 15 residues. The CDR3 is CATSRDPGGMDEQYF. DNA of the CDR3: TGTGCCACCAGCAGAGATCCAGGGGGCATGGACGAGCAGTACTTC.

This rearrangement joins TRBV7-2 to TRBJ2-3; 10 bases agree with TRBD1. V was clipped by 5 bases and J by 8 bases; unmatched bases: 10. CDR1 is SGHTA and CDR2 is FQGNSA in the germline V gene. The CDR3 is made up of 15 amino acids. The CDR3 DNA reads as TGTGCCAGCAGCGCGACAGGGGGCTTACATCTTACGCAGTATTTT. This sequence encodes CASSATGGLHLTQYF. The variable domain in full, with the rest retrieved from reference TRBV7-2 and TRBJ2-3, is GAGVSQSPSNKVTEKGKDVELRCDPISGHTALYWYRQSLGQGLEFLIYFQGNSAPDKSGLPSDRFSAERTGGSVSTLTIQRTQQEDSAVYLCASSATGGLHLTQYFGPGTRLTVL.

This chain connects TRBV2 to TRBJ2-7, with 7 bases fitting TRBD1. The junction had 4 bases not matched to a gene; V was cut back by 3 bases and J by 2 bases. The CDR3 has 14 residues. Germline CDR1 reads SNHLY; CDR2 reads FYNNEI. CDR3 in amino acids: CASSEIGGPYEQYF. The CDR3 bases are TGTGCCAGCAGTGAGATAGGGGGCCCCTACGAGCAGTACTTC.

This chain joins TRBV7-9 and TRBJ1-6; TRBD1 might be the D (6 bases). The CDR3 spans 14 residues. The germline V gene encodes CDR1 SEHNR and CDR2 FQNEAQ (reference sequence). V dropped 5 bases and J dropped 7 bases, with 12 bases sitting between them. DNA of the CDR3: TGTGCCAGCAGCCAGGGACACAGGAATTCACCCCTCCACTTT. Its translation: CASSQGHRNSPLHF.

The chain joins TRBV24-1 to TRBJ2-1; the D is unclear. Germline assignment: CDR1 KGHDR and CDR2 SFDVKD. The CDR3 is 11 residues long. Trimming took 2 bases from V and 10 from J, leaving 5 bases between them. This CDR3 reads CATSDYLEQFF. CDR3 DNA: TGTGCCACCAGTGATTACTTAGAGCAGTTCTTC.

This clonotype has just a few counts. The chain carries TRBV4-2 and TRBJ2-5; 11 bases map to TRBD2. The CDR3 extends over 16 amino acids. Unmatched junction bases numbered 5, after V lost 1 base and J lost 4 bases. From germline, CDR1 is LGHNA and CDR2 YNFKEQ. CDR3 nucleotide sequence: TGTGCCAGCAGCCAAGGCACCGGGACTAGCGGAGAGACCCAGTACTTC. Its protein product is CASSQGTGTSGETQYF.

V is TRBV15 and J is TRBJ2-2, with TRBD1 identical over 8 bases. The trim removed 5 bases at V and 1 base at J, leaving 12 bases unmatched. This CDR3 region has 18 residues. Germline CDR1 is LNHNV and CDR2 is YYDKDF (reference sequence). The CDR3 coding sequence is TGTGCCACCAGCGGAAGAATCGGACAGGGTGAGAACACCGGGGAGCTGTTTTTT. Residues: CATSGRIGQGENTGELFF.

This clonotype was found a few times. The chain has TRBV18 and TRBJ2-7; D may be TRBD2 (5 bases). The CDR3 covers 13 residues. Trimming left V 1 base short and J 5 bases short, with 9 bases between. Germline CDR1 is KGHSH and CDR2 is LQKENI. CDR3 sequence reads: CASSPQDGDEQYF. For the CDR3, the DNA is TGTGCCAGCTCACCACAGGACGGGGACGAGCAGTACTTC.

J is TRBJ2-2 and V is TRBV20-1, with 11 bases that match TRBD2. Germline values: CDR1 DFQATT, CDR2 SNEGSKA (reference sequence). CDR3 length: 16 amino acids. The ends lost 6 bases at V and 5 bases at J; junction bases unmatched: 11. CDR3 in DNA: TGCAGTGCCCCGATTAGCGGGAGGGCCCGGACCGGGGAGCTGTTTTTT. Encoded protein: CSAPISGRARTGELFF.

On this clonotype itself: At one boundary the junction diverges from the germline segment, which might be a read error. The V and J genes are TRBV4-2 and TRBJ2-1; 10 nucleotides match TRBD2. CDR3 size: 16 residues. The V gene's germline CDR1 is LGHNA and CDR2 YNFKEQ. The CDR3 region is CAGSQTSGVSYNEQFF. CDR3 DNA sequence: TGTGCCGGCAGCCAAACTAGCGGGGTCTCCTACAATGAGCAGTTCTTC.

This clonotype showed up just a few times. This sequence joins TRBV29-1 and TRBJ1-6; TRBD1 matches at 11 bases. This CDR3 region has 14 residues. Trimming took 4 bases from V and 8 from J; bases not matched to a gene: 4. CDR1 is SQVTM, CDR2 ANQGSEA, per germline. DNA of the CDR3: TGCAGCGTTGGGGAGGGACAGGGGGATTCACCCCTCCACTTT. This encodes CSVGEGQGDSPLHF. Filled out from reference TRBV29-1 and TRBJ1-6, the complete variable domain reads SAVISQKPSRDICQRGTSLTIQCQVDSQVTMMFWYRQQPGQSLTLIATANQGSEATYESGFVIDKFPISRPNLTFSTLTVSNMSPEDSSIYLCSVGEGQGDSPLHFGNGTRLTVT.

This chain joins TRBV5-1 and TRBJ2-7; a weak D match, TRBD2 (5 bases). V lost 0 bases and J lost 2, with 12 bases in between. The CDR3 spans 15 residues. Per germline, CDR1 SGHRS and CDR2 YFSETQ. Written as DNA, the CDR3 is TGCGCCAGCAGCTTGGGATCAACTAGGACCTACGAGCAGTACTTC. Protein sequence: CASSLGSTRTYEQYF.

This clonotype was counted between two and nine times. Here the CDR3 reads CASSSRGGGTGELFF. CDR3 nucleotides: TGTGCCAGCAGCTCGCGGGGGGGTGGTACCGGGGAGCTGTTTTTT. V usage is TRBV7-2 and J usage is TRBJ2-2, with 9 bases matching TRBD2. J was trimmed by 5 bases and V by 4 bases; bases with no gene match: 5. From germline, CDR1 is SGHTA and CDR2 FQGNSA. The CDR3 covers 15 residues. The variable domain in full, completed from reference TRBV7-2 and TRBJ2-2, reads GAGVSQSPSNKVTEKGKDVELRCDPISGHTALYWYRQSLGQGLEFLIYFQGNSAPDKSGLPSDRFSAERTGGSVSTLTIQRTQQEDSAVYLCASSSRGGGTGELFFGEGSRLTVL.